The source of this T cell receptor beta chain is a study of blood T cell repertoires in COVID-19. The CDR3 runs to 14 residues. From germline, CDR1 is SGHKS and CDR2 YYEKEE (reference sequence). V lost 0 bases and J 2 bases, leaving 8 bases between the germline ends. Profiled with immunoSEQ multiplex PCR; TCRdb holds only in-frame clones, not every one. The table has roughly 150,000 clones, roughly 80% seen once; the top ten hold 0.45% to 0.6%. What was sequenced was peripheral blood. This TCR came from a man aged 60-69 years with acute or convalescent COVID-19. V is TRBV5-5 and J is TRBJ1-1; D is uncertain. The CDR3 is CASSLEAGNTEAFF. In nucleotides, the CDR3 is TGTGCCAGCAGCTTGGAGGCAGGTAACACTGAAGCTTTCTTT.